The TCR beta chain under discussion was sequenced for a study of T cell responses to AZD1222 COVID-19 vaccine. Trimming cost V 5 bases and J 7 bases, with 8 bases left between them. Germline V gene data show CDR1 as DFQATT and CDR2 as SNEGSKA (reference sequence). The CDR3 is made up of 11 amino acids. Measured with immunoSEQ multiplex PCR; TCRdb has only the in-frame clones, and not every one. The sample includes over 80,000 clones, around 89% of them seen just once. This chain joins TRBV20-1 and TRBJ1-4; possible D gene TRBD1, 5 bases. Specimen: peripheral blood, collected on day 0 of AZD1222 vaccination. This receptor was taken from an adult in good health. This chain's CDR3 is CSASTVEKLFF. The DNA of the CDR3 is TGCAGTGCTTCGACAGTTGAAAAACTGTTTTTT.